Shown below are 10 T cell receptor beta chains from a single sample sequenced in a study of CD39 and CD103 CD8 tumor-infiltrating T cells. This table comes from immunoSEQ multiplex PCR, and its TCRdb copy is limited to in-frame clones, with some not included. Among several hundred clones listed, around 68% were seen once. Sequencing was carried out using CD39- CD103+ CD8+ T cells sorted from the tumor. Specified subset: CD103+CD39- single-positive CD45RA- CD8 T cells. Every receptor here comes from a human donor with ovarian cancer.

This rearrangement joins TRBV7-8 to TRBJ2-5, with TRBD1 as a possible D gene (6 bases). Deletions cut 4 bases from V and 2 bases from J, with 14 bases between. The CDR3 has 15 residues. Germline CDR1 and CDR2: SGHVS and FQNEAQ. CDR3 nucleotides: TGTGCCAGCAGCTCCCTGGACAGACTACAAGAGACCCAGTACTTC. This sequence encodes CASSSLDRLQETQYF. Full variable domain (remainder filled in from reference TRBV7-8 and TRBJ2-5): GAGVSQSPRYKVAKRGQDVALRCDPISGHVSLFWYQQALGQGPEFLTYFQNEAQLDKSGLPSDRFFAERPEGSVSTLKIQRTQQEDSAVYLCASSSLDRLQETQYFGPGTRLLVL.

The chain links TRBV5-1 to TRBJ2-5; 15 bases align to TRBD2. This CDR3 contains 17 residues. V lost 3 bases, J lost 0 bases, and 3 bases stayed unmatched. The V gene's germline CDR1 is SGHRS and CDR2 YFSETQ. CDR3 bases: TGCGCCAGCAGCTCCGGACTAGCGGGGGGGTACCAAGAGACCCAGTACTTC. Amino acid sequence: CASSSGLAGGYQETQYF.

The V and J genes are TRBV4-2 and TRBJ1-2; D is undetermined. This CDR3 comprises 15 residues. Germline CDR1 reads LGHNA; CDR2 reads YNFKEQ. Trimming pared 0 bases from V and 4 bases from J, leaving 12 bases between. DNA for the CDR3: TGTGCCAGCAGCCAAGAGTGGGAGGTCGGCTATGGCTACACCTTC. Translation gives CASSQEWEVGYGYTF.

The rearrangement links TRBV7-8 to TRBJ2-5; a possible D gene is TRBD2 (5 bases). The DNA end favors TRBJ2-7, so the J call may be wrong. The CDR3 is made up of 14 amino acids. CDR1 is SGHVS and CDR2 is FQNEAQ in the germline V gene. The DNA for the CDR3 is TGTGCCAGCAGCCGGGGAGTTTTGGCCTACGAGCAGTACTTC. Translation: CASSRGVLAYEQYF.

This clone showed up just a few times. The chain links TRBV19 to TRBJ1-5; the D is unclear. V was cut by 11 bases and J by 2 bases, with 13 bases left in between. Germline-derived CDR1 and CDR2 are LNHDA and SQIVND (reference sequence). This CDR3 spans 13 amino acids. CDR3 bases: TGTGCCGCCGGTCGGGATCGCAATCAGCCCCAGCATTTT. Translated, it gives CAAGRDRNQPQHF.

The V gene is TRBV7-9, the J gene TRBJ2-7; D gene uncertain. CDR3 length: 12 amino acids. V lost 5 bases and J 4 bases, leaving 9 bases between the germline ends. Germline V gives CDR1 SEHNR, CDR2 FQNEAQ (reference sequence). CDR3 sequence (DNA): TGTGCCAGCAGCGGGCTTAGTTACGAGCAGTACTTC. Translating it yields CASSGLSYEQYF.

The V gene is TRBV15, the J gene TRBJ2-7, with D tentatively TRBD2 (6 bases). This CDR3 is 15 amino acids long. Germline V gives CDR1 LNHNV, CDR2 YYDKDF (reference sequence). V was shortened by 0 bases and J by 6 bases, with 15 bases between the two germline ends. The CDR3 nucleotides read TGTGCCACCAGCAGAGATCGGGAGTTTAGTTCCGAGCAGTACTTC. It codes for CATSRDREFSSEQYF.

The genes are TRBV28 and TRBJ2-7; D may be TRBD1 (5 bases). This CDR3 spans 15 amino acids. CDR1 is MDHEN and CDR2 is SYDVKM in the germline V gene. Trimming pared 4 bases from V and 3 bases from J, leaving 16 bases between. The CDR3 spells CASSSSQLGHYEQYF. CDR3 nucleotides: TGTGCCAGCAGTTCCTCCCAACTCGGACACTACGAGCAGTACTTC.

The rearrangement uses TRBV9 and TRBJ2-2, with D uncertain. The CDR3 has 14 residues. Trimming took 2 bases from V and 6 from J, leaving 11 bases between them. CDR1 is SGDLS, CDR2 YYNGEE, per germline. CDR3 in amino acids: CASSVGEKAGELFF. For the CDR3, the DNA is TGTGCCAGCAGCGTCGGCGAAAAGGCCGGGGAGCTGTTTTTT.

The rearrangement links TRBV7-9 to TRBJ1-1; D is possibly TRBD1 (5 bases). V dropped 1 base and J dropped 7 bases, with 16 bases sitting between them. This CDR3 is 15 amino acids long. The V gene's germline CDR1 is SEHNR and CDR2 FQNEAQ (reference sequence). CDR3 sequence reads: CASSLVGARGVEAFF. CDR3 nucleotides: TGTGCCAGCAGCTTAGTTGGGGCCCGTGGAGTTGAAGCTTTCTTT. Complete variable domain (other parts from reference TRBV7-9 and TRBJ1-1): DTGVSQNPRHKITKRGQNVTFRCDPISEHNRLYWYRQTLGQGPEFLTYFQNEAQLEKSRLLSDRFSAERPKGSFSTLEIQRTEQGDSAMYLCASSLVGARGVEAFFGQGTRLTVV.